Listed here are 3 T cell receptor beta chains from one sample, sequenced in a study of T cell repertoires in cytomegalovirus infection. TCRdb analysed the reads with MiXCR anew, one entry per CDR3 protein. The table has roughly 300,000 distinct CDR3 sequences, 8% to 9.5% seen once. Sample: PBMCs. These receptor sequences come from a human donor in good health (CMV status not recorded). Some clones in this sample may be carry-over from other donors' samples.

J is TRBJ1-2 and V is TRBV28; D gene unclear. The CDR3 totals 13 residues. The V and J ends lost 3 bases and 13 bases respectively, with 18 bases between them. CDR1 is MDHEN and CDR2 is SYDVKM in the germline V gene. The DNA of the CDR3 is TGTGCCAGCAGTTTCGGGCAGGCCCTGAGGAGCACCTTC. Translating gives CASSFGQALRSTF.

The table lists this clonotype with many counts. The V and J genes are TRBV12-5 and TRBJ1-1; perhaps TRBD1 as D (6 bases). Trimming removed 3 bases from V and 8 bases from J, with 13 bases in between. Germline V gene sequence: CDR1 LGHNT, CDR2 FRNRAP. This CDR3 has 13 amino acids. CDR3 amino acids: CASGFTGTPEAFF. The CDR3 DNA is TGTGCTAGTGGTTTTACCGGGACACCCGAAGCTTTCTTT.

This clonotype has at least ten counts. The V and J genes are TRBV6-1 and TRBJ1-5; no definite D call. The CDR3 consists of 15 residues. V lost 7 bases, J lost 0 bases, and 13 bases lay in between. In germline, CDR1 is MNHNS, CDR2 SASEGT. The CDR3 DNA reads TGTGCCAGCAAATCGGACGGAAATAGCAATCAGCCCCAGCATTTT. It translates to CASKSDGNSNQPQHF.